The rows below give T cell receptor beta chains drawn from one sample of a study of blood T cell repertoires in COVID-19. Method: immunoSEQ multiplex PCR; TCRdb's copy keeps in-frame clones and lacks some. The repertoire holds hundreds of thousands of clones, with 70% to 90% as singletons. Input material: peripheral blood. All receptors derive from an elderly man with acute or convalescent COVID-19. Each CDR3 is given with its conserved first and last residue. D genes are given only for firm matches. Rows may omit the clone size; those that give it use once, few, many or a size class.

size	J	V	D	CDR3	DNA
NA	TRBJ1-2	TRBV28	NA	CASSLFLRDGYTF	TGTGCCAGCAGTTTATTTTTACGGGATGGCTACACCTTC
NA	TRBJ2-1	TRBV7-3	TRBD2	CASSLIAGTYNEQFF	TGTGCCAGCAGCTTAATAGCGGGAACGTACAATGAGCAGTTCTTC
NA	TRBJ2-7	TRBV7-2	NA	CASSPNRGSYEQYF	TGTGCCAGCAGCCCCAACCGGGGTTCCTACGAGCAGTACTTC
NA	TRBJ1-2	TRBV4-1	TRBD1	CASSRDSDTYGYTF	TGCGCCAGCAGCCGGGACAGCGATACCTATGGCTACACCTTC
once	TRBJ2-1	TRBV7-8	TRBD2	CASSVGLAGGGEQFF	TGTGCCAGCAGCGTCGGACTAGCGGGAGGGGGTGAGCAGTTCTTC
once	TRBJ2-4	TRBV7-2	NA	CASSFQGPRAKNIQYF	TGTGCCAGCAGCTTTCAGGGGCCCCGCGCCAAAAACATTCAGTACTTC
NA	TRBJ2-5	TRBV3-1/TRBV3-2	TRBD2	CASSLGGPTQYF	TGTGCCAGCAGCCTGGGAGGGCCGACCCAGTACTTC
NA	TRBJ2-4	TRBV19	TRBD2	CASGGGYVSKNIQYF	TGTGCCAGTGGGGGGGGATATGTATCCAAAAACATTCAGTACTTC
NA	TRBJ2-4	TRBV6-5	NA	CASSYEGVAKNIQYF	TGTGCCAGCAGTTACGAGGGGGTAGCCAAAAACATTCAGTACTTC
NA	TRBJ2-6	TRBV16	NA	CASSQSMSSGANVLTF	TGTGCCAGCAGCCAATCGATGAGCTCTGGGGCCAACGTCCTGACTTTC
NA	TRBJ2-2	TRBV7-2	TRBD2	CASSPRIAGVTGELFF	TGTGCCAGCAGCCCTCGAATAGCGGGGGTTACCGGGGAGCTGTTTTTT
few	TRBJ2-7	TRBV19	TRBD2	CASSIGTSGYEQYF	TGTGCCAGTAGTATAGGGACTAGCGGTTACGAGCAGTACTTC
NA	TRBJ1-4	TRBV5-4	TRBD1	CASRRQGESGEKLFF	TGTGCCAGCAGGAGACAGGGGGAGTCAGGTGAAAAACTGTTTTTT
NA	TRBJ2-1	TRBV7-2	TRBD2	CASSFRRGYNEQFF	TGTGCCAGCAGCTTTCGGCGGGGGTACAATGAGCAGTTCTTC
NA	TRBJ1-1	TRBV2	NA	CASRTPRGNTEAFF	TGTGCCAGCAGGACCCCTAGGGGGAACACTGAAGCTTTCTTT
NA	TRBJ2-7	TRBV3-1/TRBV3-2	TRBD1	CASSRQGQPRDF	TGTGCCAGCAGCCGCCAGGGACAGCCCAGGGACTTC
once	TRBJ1-5	TRBV15	NA	CATSRDGAGNSNQPQHF	TGTGCCACCAGCAGAGATGGGGCAGGTAATAGCAATCAGCCCCAGCATTTT
NA	TRBJ2-5	TRBV24-1	NA	CATSDGQLLRETQYF	TGTGCCACCAGTGATGGACAGCTTCTCCGAGAGACCCAGTACTTC
NA	TRBJ2-2	TRBV19	NA	CASSTGSGELFF	TGTGCCAGTAGTACGGGTTCCGGGGAGCTGTTTTTT
NA	TRBJ1-4	TRBV4-3	NA	CASSQGAEKLFF	TGCGCCAGCAGCCAAGGGGCGGAAAAACTGTTTTTT
NA	TRBJ2-7	TRBV5-1	TRBD2	CASRRLAGASYEQYF	TGCGCCAGCCGTCGCCTAGCGGGAGCTTCCTACGAGCAGTACTTC
NA	TRBJ2-3	TRBV5-6	TRBD1	CASSFQGAGTDTQYF	TGTGCCAGCAGCTTCCAGGGGGCAGGGACAGATACGCAGTATTTT
once	TRBJ1-6	TRBV7-6	NA	CASSLSRVSKNSPLHF	TGTGCCAGCAGCTTATCGAGGGTAAGTAAGAATTCACCCCTCCACTTT
NA	TRBJ1-1	TRBV10-1	TRBD1	CASSLTDREGNTEAFF	TGCGCCAGCAGTTTAACGGACAGGGAGGGGAACACTGAAGCTTTCTTT
NA	TRBJ1-5	TRBV24-1	TRBD1	CATSDSGQGADQPQHF	TGTGCCACCAGTGATTCGGGACAGGGGGCGGATCAGCCCCAGCATTTT
NA	TRBJ1-1	TRBV18	TRBD1	CASSPTTGLAFF	TGTGCCAGCTCACCAACGACAGGGCTGGCTTTCTTT
NA	TRBJ1-5	TRBV24-1	NA	CATSDLFPSNQPQHF	TGTGCCACCAGTGACCTGTTTCCCAGCAATCAGCCCCAGCATTTT
once	TRBJ1-3	TRBV6-5	NA	CASSYGGPGNTIYF	TGTGCCAGCAGTTACGGGGGCCCTGGAAACACCATATATTTT
NA	TRBJ1-2	TRBV9	TRBD1	CASSVSGDRGRHGYTF	TGTGCCAGCAGCGTTTCCGGGGACAGGGGGCGCCATGGCTACACCTTC
NA	TRBJ2-4	TRBV14	NA	CASSRDPVDDIQYF	TGTGCCAGCAGCCGAGACCCGGTCGATGACATTCAGTACTTC
NA	TRBJ1-6	TRBV10-3	NA	CAISESADNSPLHF	TGTGCCATCAGTGAGTCGGCAGATAATTCACCCCTCCACTTT
NA	TRBJ1-2	TRBV6-5	NA	CASSYGAGQYGYTF	TGTGCCAGCAGTTACGGGGCAGGACAGTATGGCTACACCTTC
NA	TRBJ2-1	TRBV27	NA	CASSSTEDRGNEQFF	TGTGCCAGCAGTTCAACAGAGGACAGAGGCAATGAGCAGTTCTTC
NA	TRBJ2-2	TRBV3-1/TRBV3-2	TRBD1	CASSPAYRTGLETGELFF	TGTGCCAGCAGCCCCGCATACCGGACAGGGTTGGAAACCGGGGAGCTGTTTTTT
NA	TRBJ2-2	TRBV7-2	TRBD2	CASSPWSGSSTGELFF	TGTGCCAGCAGCCCCTGGAGCGGGAGTTCCACCGGGGAGCTGTTTTTT
NA	TRBJ2-5	TRBV20-1	NA	CSAGEETQYF	TGCAGTGCCGGAGAGGAGACCCAGTACTTC
NA	TRBJ1-2	TRBV6-1	NA	CASSEATTGHRDGYTF	TGTGCCAGCAGTGAAGCCACTACAGGGCATAGGGATGGCTACACCTTC
NA	TRBJ2-1	TRBV10-1	TRBD2	CANACHPGLAYNEQFF	TGCGCCAACGCATGCCATCCGGGACTAGCCTACAATGAGCAGTTCTTC
NA	TRBJ2-3	TRBV9	NA	CASSVAVLSTDTQYF	TGTGCCAGCAGCGTAGCTGTCCTTAGCACAGATACGCAGTATTTT
NA	TRBJ1-1	TRBV7-2	TRBD1	CASSSSGQGNTEAFF	TGTGCCAGCAGCTCGTCGGGACAGGGGAACACTGAAGCTTTCTTT
NA	TRBJ2-5	TRBV6-5	TRBD1	CASTGTGSYRGTQYF	TGTGCCAGTACCGGGACAGGGTCCTATCGGGGGACCCAGTACTTC
few	TRBJ2-2	TRBV7-3	TRBD2	CASSPTRGGTGELFF	TGTGCCAGCAGCCCGACCCGGGGGGGCACCGGGGAGCTGTTTTTT
NA	TRBJ2-1	TRBV2	TRBD2	CASSELAGGLNEQFF	TGTGCCAGCAGTGAATTGGCGGGGGGGCTCAATGAGCAGTTCTTC
NA	TRBJ1-4	TRBV11-1	NA	CASTRGDATNEKLFF	TGTGCCAGCACCCGGGGGGATGCTACTAATGAAAAACTGTTTTTT
NA	TRBJ2-3	TRBV19	TRBD1	CASSDRQGVADTQYF	TGTGCCAGTAGTGACCGACAGGGGGTCGCAGATACGCAGTATTTT
NA	TRBJ1-4	TRBV5-4	NA	CASSSPGGEKLFF	TGTGCCAGCAGCTCCCCGGGAGGCGAAAAACTGTTTTTT
few	TRBJ1-1	TRBV7-2	TRBD1	CASSFRTGEHTEAFF	TGTGCCAGCAGCTTCAGGACAGGGGAACACACTGAAGCTTTCTTT
NA	TRBJ2-7	TRBV11-3	TRBD1	CASSHDRGEQYF	TGTGCCAGCAGCCATGACAGGGGCGAGCAGTACTTC
NA	TRBJ2-7	TRBV3-1/TRBV3-2	NA	CASSSSAGYEQYF	TGTGCCAGCAGTAGCAGTGCGGGGTACGAGCAGTACTTC
NA	TRBJ2-2	TRBV11-3	TRBD1	CASSPHRGSGELFF	TGTGCCAGCAGCCCTCACAGGGGATCCGGGGAGCTGTTTTTT
once	TRBJ2-1	TRBV11-3	TRBD2	CASSLGLAGVGEQFF	TGTGCCAGCAGCTTGGGGCTAGCGGGAGTAGGGGAGCAGTTCTTC